A single sample gave rise to the 31 T cell receptor beta chains below, sequenced in a study of blood T cells in healthy people across ages. A second PCR, run for roughly 6 to 11 cycles, used a sample-barcoded 5' primer plus a J-beta primer mix. TCRdb recomputed calls from the 5' RACE reads with MiXCR, one row per CDR3 protein. The table lists hundreds of thousands of distinct CDR3 sequences, under 45% of them singletons. Sequenced: blood. Receptors were obtained from a man aged 55 to 70 in good health.

The chain uses TRBV12-3 or TRBV12-4 and TRBJ1-2; TRBD1 aligns across 11 bases. The length of the CDR3 is 17 residues. The trim removed 11 bases at V and 1 base at J, leaving 15 bases unmatched. The CDR3 coding sequence is TGTGCCTGCAACAACCGGGACAGGGGGACCCGTAACTATGGCTACACCTTC. It is translated as CACNNRDRGTRNYGYTF.

The V and J genes are TRBV10-3 and TRBJ2-1, with D possibly TRBD1 on 5 matching bases. V shed 6 bases and J shed 10 bases, with 10 bases lying between them. The CDR3 totals 11 residues. Germline values: CDR1 ENHRY, CDR2 SYGVKD. CDR3 DNA sequence: TGTGCCATCAGAGGTACAGGCGAGCAGTTCTTC. Residues: CAIRGTGEQFF.

This clonotype has a count of ten or more. The chain couples TRBV29-1 to TRBJ2-5, with D possibly called TRBD1 or TRBD2 (5 bases each). The germline CDR1 and CDR2 sequences are SQVTM and ANQGSEA. Trimming cost V 4 bases and J 9 bases, with 21 bases left between them. The CDR3 runs to 14 residues. The CDR3, as DNA: TGCAGCGTTGGGGTCGGGCGACAGTCCGGGGCCCAGTACTTC. Its protein is CSVGVGRQSGAQYF.

The V and J genes are TRBV4-1 and TRBJ1-4, with a weak D call TRBD1 (5 bases). Trimming cost V 4 bases and J 9 bases, with 21 bases left between them. The CDR3 is 16 amino acids. In germline, CDR1 is MGHRA, CDR2 YSYEKL. The CDR3 spells CASSPTVDSLMKKLFF. The CDR3 region has the DNA TGCGCCAGCAGCCCCACAGTCGACAGTTTAATGAAAAAACTGTTTTTT.

The chain is built from TRBV12-3 or TRBV12-4 and TRBJ1-4; 9 nucleotides line up with TRBD1. The CDR3 length is 13 residues. V was pared by 5 bases and J by 8 bases, with 3 bases of the junction left unmatched. Written as DNA, the CDR3 is TGTGCCAGCAGTATGGGACAGGGCGAAAAACTGTTTTTT. Residues: CASSMGQGEKLFF.

This clonotype came up a few times. The chain uses TRBV4-1 and TRBJ2-4; D unclear. Gene TRBJ2-7 matches the end of the DNA better, so the J call may be wrong. The CDR3 sequence is 12 residues long. The germline V gene encodes CDR1 MGHRA and CDR2 YSYEKL. CDR3 residues: CASSQAFGEQYF. The CDR3, as DNA: TGCGCCAGCAGCCAAGCTTTCGGCGAGCAGTACTTC.

This chain connects TRBV29-1 to TRBJ2-5; the match to TRBD1 covers 9 bases. V was clipped by 3 bases and J by 2 bases; unmatched bases: 7. This CDR3 has 15 residues. Germline-derived CDR1 and CDR2 are SQVTM and ANQGSEA. The CDR3 nucleotides read TGCAGCGTTGATGGGAACAGGGGGCCGCAAGAGACCCAGTACTTC. It is translated as CSVDGNRGPQETQYF.

This clonotype was observed a handful of times. V and J are TRBV6-2 or TRBV6-3 and TRBJ1-1; possible D gene TRBD1, 6 bases. Germline lookup yields CDR1 MNHEY and CDR2 SVGEGT. The V end lost 6 bases, the J end lost 2 bases, and 13 bases lay between the germline ends. CDR3 length: 14 amino acids. The CDR3 spells CASRLQGINTEAFF. CDR3 sequence (DNA): TGTGCCAGCAGACTACAGGGAATAAACACTGAAGCTTTCTTT.

The V call is TRBV12-3 or TRBV12-4, the J call TRBJ1-1; no reliable D call. V lost 4 bases to trimming and J lost 4 bases, with 7 bases between them. This CDR3 spans 12 amino acids. The CDR3 loop is CASSSHGTEAFF. CDR3 bases: TGTGCCAGCAGTTCCCATGGCACTGAAGCTTTCTTT.

The chain is built from TRBV29-1 and TRBJ2-7; D perhaps matches TRBD1 (6 bases). V was cut by 3 bases and J by 2 bases, with 11 bases left in between. CDR3 size: 13 residues. Germline V gene data show CDR1 as SQVTM and CDR2 as ANQGSEA. The CDR3 here is CSVEVQGTYEQYF. CDR3 bases: TGCAGCGTTGAGGTACAGGGCACCTACGAGCAGTACTTC.

This chain links TRBV15 with TRBJ2-6; no reliable D call. The length of the CDR3 is 18 residues. The ends were cut back, 1 base at V and 3 bases at J, with 16 bases in the middle. The germline gives CDR1 LNHNV, CDR2 YYDKDF (reference sequence). The CDR3 is CATSRGNSLDFGANVLTF. The CDR3 coding sequence is TGTGCCACCAGCAGAGGAAACAGCCTAGACTTTGGGGCCAACGTCCTGACTTTC. The full variable domain, rest sourced from reference TRBV15 and TRBJ2-6, is DAMVIQNPRYQVTQFGKPVTLSCSQTLNHNVMYWYQQKSSQAPKLLFHYYDKDFNNEADTPDNFQSRRPNTSFCFLDIRSPGLGDTAMYLCATSRGNSLDFGANVLTFGAGSRLTVL.

Only a few counts were recorded for this clonotype. V usage is TRBV2 and J usage is TRBJ2-6, with D possibly being TRBD1 (5 bases). V was pared by 5 bases and J by 2 bases, with 19 bases between. The CDR3 is made up of 18 amino acids. The germline CDR1 and CDR2 sequences are SNHLY and FYNNEI. CDR3 nucleotides: TGTGCCAGCAGTTCAGATCGAGTTGCAGGGACTGGGGCCAACGTCCTGACTTTC. Amino acid sequence: CASSSDRVAGTGANVLTF.

This clonotype has a handful of counts. V gene TRBV20-1 combines with J gene TRBJ2-7; 9 bases agree with TRBD2. Germline-derived CDR1 and CDR2 are DFQATT and SNEGSKA (reference sequence). With 0 bases clipped from V and 4 bases from J, the junction kept 4 bases outside the gene matches. CDR3 length: 14 amino acids. The CDR3 nucleotides are TGCAGTGCTAGAGATCGAGCGGGGGGTTACGAGCAGTACTTC. Its translation: CSARDRAGGYEQYF.

The CDR3 coding sequence is TGTGCCAGCAGTTACTCGGGGCGCAATGAGCAGTTCTTC. It is translated as CASSYSGRNEQFF. V gene TRBV6-2 or TRBV6-3 combines with J gene TRBJ2-1, with D possibly TRBD1 on 5 matching bases. With 0 bases removed from V and 6 bases from J, the gap between germline ends came to 6 bases. This CDR3 has 13 amino acids. Per the germline V gene, CDR1 is MNHEY and CDR2 is SVGEGT.

V usage is TRBV5-1 and J usage is TRBJ2-5, with D perhaps TRBD2 (5 bases). Per the germline V gene, CDR1 is SGHRS and CDR2 is YFSETQ. Trimming took 0 bases from V and 7 from J, leaving 10 bases between them. This CDR3 contains 13 residues. CDR3 DNA: TGCGCCAGCAGCTTGGCGGAGGAGCGGACCCAGTACTTC. It translates to CASSLAEERTQYF.

This clonotype was found many times. The rearrangement joins TRBV7-9 to TRBJ1-1; D is undetermined. This CDR3 comprises 12 residues. Per germline, CDR1 SEHNR and CDR2 FQNEAQ (reference sequence). Trimming left V 2 bases short and J 5 bases short, with 6 bases between. The CDR3 DNA reads as TGTGCCAGCAGCTTAACGGGAACTGAAGCTTTCTTT. Translated: CASSLTGTEAFF.

This clonotype appeared once. An end of the junction does not agree with germline; a read error may underlie this. The chain recombines TRBV12-3 or TRBV12-4 with TRBJ1-6; possible D gene TRBD1, 6 bases. This CDR3 region has 15 residues. The CDR3 loop reads CAGSSGLTGSSPLHF. The CDR3 DNA reads as TGTGCCGGCAGTTCAGGATTAACAGGGTCATCACCCCTCCACTTT.

The chain links TRBV7-2 to TRBJ2-5, with 9 bases matching TRBD1. The CDR3 runs 15 residues. From germline, CDR1 is SGHTA and CDR2 FQGNSA. After removal of 4 bases from V and 4 bases from J, the junction contained 7 bases not matched to a gene. CDR3 amino acids: CASSSGDRVRETQYF. In DNA, the CDR3 is TGTGCCAGCAGCTCAGGGGACAGGGTTCGAGAGACCCAGTACTTC.

This clonotype appeared a few times. The V and J genes are TRBV7-9 and TRBJ2-7; possibly TRBD2 for D (5 bases). V lost 5 bases and J lost 3, with 8 bases in between. Germline V lookup: CDR1 SEHNR, CDR2 FQNEAQ (reference sequence). This CDR3 has 12 residues. This CDR3 reads CASSQLDYEQYF. In DNA, the CDR3 is TGTGCCAGCAGCCAACTAGACTACGAGCAGTACTTC.

The chain couples TRBV12-3 or TRBV12-4 to TRBJ1-2; 8 bases are a match to TRBD1. The CDR3 contains 15 residues. Trimming at V came to 6 bases and at J to 7 bases, leaving 13 bases not matched to a gene. The chain's CDR3 is CASRDTGQVISGYTF. DNA of the CDR3: TGTGCCAGCAGAGATACGGGACAGGTGATTAGTGGCTACACCTTC.

The chain employs TRBV29-1 and TRBJ1-2; D unclear. From germline, CDR1 is SQVTM and CDR2 ANQGSEA. Trimming shortened V by 3 bases and J by 12 bases, and 14 bases separated the two germline ends. CDR3 length: 11 residues. The CDR3 DNA follows: TGCAGCGTTGACCTGGGCCGGATCAACACCTTC. Translation gives CSVDLGRINTF.

The chain couples TRBV9 to TRBJ2-7; 7 bases are a match to TRBD1. With 2 bases clipped from V and 0 bases from J, the junction kept 8 bases outside the gene matches. The CDR3 consists of 16 residues. Germline V gene lookup returns CDR1 SGDLS and CDR2 YYNGEE. CDR3 region: CASSVRGTVSSYEQYF. The CDR3 bases are TGTGCCAGCAGCGTTAGGGGGACAGTCAGCTCCTACGAGCAGTACTTC. The whole variable domain, remainder taken from reference TRBV9 and TRBJ2-7, is DSGVTQTPKHLITATGQRVTLRCSPRSGDLSVYWYQQSLDQGLQFLIQYYNGEERAKGNILERFSAQQFPDLHSELNLSSLELGDSALYFCASSVRGTVSSYEQYFGPGTRLTVT.

The CDR3 reads CASSPVSSGGSQETQYF. The CDR3, as DNA: TGCGCCAGCAGCCCCGTGTCTAGCGGGGGGTCCCAAGAGACCCAGTACTTC. The chain employs TRBV5-1 and TRBJ2-5; 11 nucleotides match TRBD2. Germline values: CDR1 SGHRS, CDR2 YFSETQ. The length of the CDR3 is 17 residues. The trim removed 4 bases at V and 1 base at J, leaving 9 bases unmatched. Together with reference TRBV5-1 and TRBJ2-5, the CDR3 gives the full variable domain: KAGVTQTPRYLIKTRGQQVTLSCSPISGHRSVSWYQQTPGQGLQFLFEYFSETQRNKGNFPGRFSGRQFSNSRSEMNVSTLELGDSALYLCASSPVSSGGSQETQYFGPGTRLLVL.

This clonotype appeared many times. The J gene is TRBJ1-6, the V gene TRBV20-1; D gene ambiguous. Germline CDR1 and CDR2: DFQATT and SNEGSKA (reference sequence). The CDR3 has 14 amino acids. V dropped 3 bases and J dropped 6 bases, with 12 bases sitting between them. As DNA, the CDR3 is TGCAGTGCTAGTCATAACGGACTTAATTCACCCCTCCACTTT. Its translation is CSASHNGLNSPLHF.

The rearrangement uses TRBV6-5 and TRBJ2-1, with D possibly matching TRBD1 (6 bases). This CDR3 spans 13 amino acids. CDR1 is MNHEY, CDR2 SVGAGI, per germline. Deletions cut 6 bases from V and 7 bases from J, with 13 bases between. CDR3 loop: CASSTIGGNEQFF. The CDR3 DNA follows: TGTGCCAGCAGCACCATAGGGGGAAATGAGCAGTTCTTC.

V gene TRBV5-1 combines with J gene TRBJ1-1, with D possibly TRBD1 on 5 matching bases. The CDR3 is 16 residues long. Between the trimmed V and J ends, which lost 0 bases and 4 bases, there was a span of 16 bases. CDR1 and CDR2 (germline): SGHRS, YFSETQ. CDR3 bases: TGCGCCAGCAGCTTGGGGACAACGGTAAAAACCACTGAAGCTTTCTTT. Residues: CASSLGTTVKTTEAFF.

This clonotype was seen a handful of times. This sequence joins TRBV20-1 and TRBJ2-5; D call uncertain. Trimming shortened V by 3 bases and J by 11 bases, and 16 bases separated the two germline ends. Germline CDR1 and CDR2: DFQATT and SNEGSKA (reference sequence). This CDR3 has 12 residues. The CDR3 region is CSASVYSAEQYF. The CDR3 DNA reads TGCAGTGCTAGCGTTTACTCTGCGGAGCAGTACTTC.

The chain employs TRBV7-3 and TRBJ1-6; 7 bases are a match to TRBD1. The CDR3 runs to 16 residues. The junction had 7 bases not matched to a gene; V was cut back by 3 bases and J by 5 bases. Germline V gene lookup returns CDR1 SGHTA and CDR2 FQGTGA. CDR3 loop: CASSLDYRGNNSPLHF. The CDR3, as DNA: TGTGCCAGCAGCTTGGATTACAGGGGCAATAATTCACCCCTCCACTTT.

This chain joins TRBV6-5 and TRBJ2-1; 9 bases align to TRBD2. Germline V gene lookup returns CDR1 MNHEY and CDR2 SVGAGI. This CDR3 region has 15 residues. V lost 7 bases, J lost 4 bases, and 8 bases stayed unmatched. The CDR3 loop is CASKAGGPGYNEQFF. Written as DNA, the CDR3 is TGTGCCAGCAAAGCGGGGGGCCCGGGTTACAATGAGCAGTTCTTC.

As regards this clonotype: Mismatch with germline at one junction end may stem from a read error. The V call is TRBV6-1, the J call TRBJ2-5; weak D call: TRBD2 (7 bases). The germline V gene encodes CDR1 MNHNS and CDR2 SASEGT. This CDR3 has 16 residues. CDR3 sequence (DNA): TGTGCCAGCAGCGAAGAGGGGGGGCAACTCCAAGAGACCCAGTACTTC. Its protein product is CASSEEGGQLQETQYF.

This clonotype occurred a few times. V usage is TRBV10-3 and J usage is TRBJ2-3; tentatively, D is TRBD2 (7 bases). From germline, CDR1 is ENHRY and CDR2 SYGVKD. CDR3 length: 15 amino acids. The ends were cut back, 4 bases at V and 0 bases at J, with 11 bases in the middle. The CDR3 reads CAISAGGLSTDTQYF. CDR3 bases: TGTGCCATCAGTGCGGGGGGCCTTAGCACAGATACGCAGTATTTT.